Listed here are 18 T cell receptor beta chains from one sample, sequenced in a study of CD8 T cells in Susac syndrome. With random hexamers, reverse transcription was performed on about 0.45 to 1 ug of RNA. MiXCR, run by TCRdb on the immunoSEQ multiplex PCR reads, gives a single entry per CDR3 protein. This table has 250,000 to 350,000 distinct CDR3 sequences, around 90% appearing once. Input material: CD4+ T cells from PBMCs. The receptor set was obtained from a human donor with multiple sclerosis.

This clonotype was seen just once. The chain is built from TRBV4-1 and TRBJ2-5, with TRBD2 matching 13 bases. The CDR3 has 16 residues. CDR1 and CDR2 from the germline V gene are MGHRA and YSYEKL. Trimming at V came to 4 bases and at J to 6 bases, leaving 8 bases not matched to a gene. The CDR3 DNA reads TGCGCCAGCAGCCTTAGTGGGACTAGCGGGGTTCAGACCCAGTACTTC. It yields the protein CASSLSGTSGVQTQYF.

This clonotype was observed a single time. This chain links TRBV29-1 with TRBJ2-7; unclear D gene. CDR3 size: 11 residues. Germline lookup yields CDR1 SQVTM and CDR2 ANQGSEA. V lost 4 bases and J lost 5, with 9 bases in between. The CDR3 region is CSVVAGHEQYF. In nucleotides, the CDR3 is TGCAGCGTTGTAGCCGGACACGAGCAGTACTTC.

This chain connects TRBV7-2 to TRBJ2-7, with 8 bases lining up with TRBD1. The ends lost 5 bases at V and 0 bases at J; junction bases unmatched: 6. Germline loops: CDR1 SGHTA, CDR2 FQGNSA. This CDR3 contains 15 residues. The CDR3 coding sequence is TGTGCCAGCAGCATCAGGGGGCTAACCTCCTACGAGCAGTACTTC. Its protein product is CASSIRGLTSYEQYF.

V gene TRBV5-1 combines with J gene TRBJ2-7; possible D gene TRBD2, 5 bases. Looked up from germline, CDR1 is SGHRS and CDR2 is YFSETQ. V lost 0 bases, J lost 9 bases, and 19 bases lay in between. There are 15 residues in the CDR3. The CDR3: CASSLDWTRAGSQYF. The CDR3 bases are TGCGCCAGCAGCTTGGACTGGACCCGCGCGGGCTCGCAGTACTTC.

This chain links TRBV7-2 with TRBJ1-5, with no clear D. The germline V gene has CDR1 SGHTA and CDR2 FQGNSA. V gave up 10 bases and J gave up 0 bases, with 19 bases separating them. CDR3 length: 16 residues. The CDR3 here is CAKAMGGRYSNQPQHF. As DNA, the CDR3 is TGTGCCAAAGCGATGGGTGGCAGGTATAGCAATCAGCCCCAGCATTTT.

This chain uses TRBV7-9 with TRBJ1-4, with D possibly matching TRBD1 (5 bases). Germline values: CDR1 SEHNR, CDR2 FQNEAQ (reference sequence). This CDR3 spans 13 amino acids. V was shortened by 2 bases and J by 5 bases, with 6 bases between the two germline ends. The CDR3 reads CASSLRQNEKLFF. CDR3 nucleotide sequence: TGTGCCAGCAGCTTAAGACAGAATGAAAAACTGTTTTTT.

This chain uses TRBV20-1 with TRBJ1-1, with 7 bases identical to TRBD1. V trimming: 4 bases; J trimming: 1 base; junction bases outside the gene matches: 9. CDR3 length: 15 amino acids. Germline V gene sequence: CDR1 DFQATT, CDR2 SNEGSKA (reference sequence). This CDR3 reads CSAKKQGIRNTEAFF. The CDR3 nucleotides are TGCAGTGCTAAGAAACAGGGGATTCGGAACACTGAAGCTTTCTTT.

V usage is TRBV9 and J usage is TRBJ1-2; D is unclear. The germline V gene encodes CDR1 SGDLS and CDR2 YYNGEE. CDR3 size: 14 residues. V was cut by 2 bases and J by 4 bases, with 12 bases left in between. The CDR3 DNA reads as TGTGCCAGCAGCGTTGATTCGGGATTCTATGGCTACACCTTC. Residues: CASSVDSGFYGYTF. Combining the CDR3 with reference TRBV9 and TRBJ1-2 gives the whole variable domain DSGVTQTPKHLITATGQRVTLRCSPRSGDLSVYWYQQSLDQGLQFLIQYYNGEERAKGNILERFSAQQFPDLHSELNLSSLELGDSALYFCASSVDSGFYGYTFGSGTRLTVV.

V gene TRBV15 combines with J gene TRBJ2-3, with TRBD1 identical over 8 bases. The CDR3 consists of 17 residues. J was trimmed by 5 bases and V by 1 base; bases with no gene match: 11. CDR1 and CDR2 from the germline V gene are LNHNV and YYDKDF (reference sequence). CDR3 nucleotides: TGTGCCACCAGCAGAGGTAGACAGGGGTTACAAGAAGATACGCAGTATTTT. Its translation: CATSRGRQGLQEDTQYF.

The rearrangement joins TRBV3-1 to TRBJ2-7; D ambiguous. CDR1 is LGHDT and CDR2 is YNNKEL in the germline V gene (reference sequence). This CDR3 spans 14 amino acids. V was pared by 2 bases and J by 3 bases, with 11 bases between. The CDR3 bases are TGTGCCAGCAGCCAACGTCACTCGATCTACGAGCAGTACTTC. Protein sequence: CASSQRHSIYEQYF.

The chain is built from TRBV5-1 and TRBJ1-2; no reliable D call. The V gene's germline CDR1 is SGHRS and CDR2 YFSETQ. V was pared by 0 bases and J by 7 bases, with 13 bases between. The CDR3 covers 14 residues. The CDR3 sequence: CASSLDARSAGYTF. DNA of the CDR3: TGCGCCAGCAGCTTGGACGCCAGGTCGGCTGGCTACACCTTC. Full variable domain (missing parts from reference TRBV5-1 and TRBJ1-2): KAGVTQTPRYLIKTRGQQVTLSCSPISGHRSVSWYQQTPGQGLQFLFEYFSETQRNKGNFPGRFSGRQFSNSRSEMNVSTLELGDSALYLCASSLDARSAGYTFGSGTRLTVV.

The chain has TRBV7-2 and TRBJ2-1; 9 bases agree with TRBD2. V dropped 1 base and J dropped 7; count of bases not matched to a gene: 5. Germline CDR1 is SGHTA and CDR2 is FQGNSA. There are 15 residues in the CDR3. In DNA, the CDR3 is TGTGCCAGCAGCTTAGGGCTAGCGGGGACGAATGAGCAGTTCTTC. Translated: CASSLGLAGTNEQFF. The full variable domain, in which reference TRBV7-2 and TRBJ2-1 provide the parts outside the CDR3, is GAGVSQSPSNKVTEKGKDVELRCDPISGHTALYWYRQSLGQGLEFLIYFQGNSAPDKSGLPSDRFSAERTGGSVSTLTIQRTQQEDSAVYLCASSLGLAGTNEQFFGPGTRLTVL.

This chain uses TRBV6-2 or TRBV6-3 with TRBJ2-1, with D hard to call. From germline, CDR1 is MNHEY and CDR2 SVGEGT. The CDR3 is 11 amino acids. Trimming removed 5 bases at V and 12 bases at J, with 11 bases between. The CDR3 region is CASSRAVSQFF. The CDR3 DNA follows: TGTGCCAGCAGTCGCGCGGTATCGCAGTTCTTC.

The rearrangement links TRBV27 to TRBJ2-7; unclear D gene. Trimming removed 5 bases from V and 3 bases from J, with 11 bases in between. The CDR3 sequence is 13 residues long. In germline, CDR1 is MNHEY, CDR2 SMNVEV (reference sequence). CDR3 residues: CASSLRGNYEQYF. DNA of the CDR3: TGTGCCAGCAGTCTCCGTGGGAACTACGAGCAGTACTTC.

The genes are TRBV6-5 and TRBJ1-5; D is perhaps TRBD1 (6 bases). Germline CDR1 MNHEY, CDR2 SVGAGI. The CDR3 loop spans 14 amino acids. V gave up 9 bases and J gave up 3 bases, with 15 bases separating them. The CDR3 DNA is TGTGCCAGTAGAGGGGGAGGGATCAATCAGCCCCAGCATTTT. Its translation: CASRGGGINQPQHF.

The J gene is TRBJ2-1, the V gene TRBV2, with TRBD2 as a possible D gene (6 bases). The CDR3 is made up of 12 amino acids. Germline assignment: CDR1 SNHLY and CDR2 FYNNEI. V lost 5 bases and J lost 10, with 12 bases in between. CDR3 in DNA: TGTGCCAGCAGTAGGGTGGGGGGAGAGCAGTTCTTC. Its translation is CASSRVGGEQFF.

V gene TRBV4-1 combines with J gene TRBJ1-5; D not resolved. V lost 0 bases to trimming and J lost 0 bases, with 12 bases between them. The CDR3 has 17 residues. Per germline, CDR1 MGHRA and CDR2 YSYEKL. The CDR3 DNA is TGCGCCAGCAGCCAAGAGAATGTAGATTATAGCAATCAGCCCCAGCATTTT. This sequence encodes CASSQENVDYSNQPQHF.

V gene TRBV3-1 combines with J gene TRBJ2-6, with D unresolved. The V gene lost 1 base and the J gene lost 0 bases, with 7 bases spanning the gap. Per the germline V gene, CDR1 is LGHDT and CDR2 is YNNKEL (reference sequence). The CDR3 runs to 16 residues. CDR3: CASSQVGFSGANVLTF. The CDR3 region has the DNA TGTGCCAGCAGCCAAGTAGGTTTCTCTGGGGCCAACGTCCTGACTTTC. The complete variable domain, with remaining parts taken from reference TRBV3-1 and TRBJ2-6, reads DTAVSQTPKYLVTQMGNDKSIKCEQNLGHDTMYWYKQDSKKFLKIMFSYNNKELIINETVPNRFSPKSPDKAHLNLHINSLELGDSAVYFCASSQVGFSGANVLTFGAGSRLTVL.